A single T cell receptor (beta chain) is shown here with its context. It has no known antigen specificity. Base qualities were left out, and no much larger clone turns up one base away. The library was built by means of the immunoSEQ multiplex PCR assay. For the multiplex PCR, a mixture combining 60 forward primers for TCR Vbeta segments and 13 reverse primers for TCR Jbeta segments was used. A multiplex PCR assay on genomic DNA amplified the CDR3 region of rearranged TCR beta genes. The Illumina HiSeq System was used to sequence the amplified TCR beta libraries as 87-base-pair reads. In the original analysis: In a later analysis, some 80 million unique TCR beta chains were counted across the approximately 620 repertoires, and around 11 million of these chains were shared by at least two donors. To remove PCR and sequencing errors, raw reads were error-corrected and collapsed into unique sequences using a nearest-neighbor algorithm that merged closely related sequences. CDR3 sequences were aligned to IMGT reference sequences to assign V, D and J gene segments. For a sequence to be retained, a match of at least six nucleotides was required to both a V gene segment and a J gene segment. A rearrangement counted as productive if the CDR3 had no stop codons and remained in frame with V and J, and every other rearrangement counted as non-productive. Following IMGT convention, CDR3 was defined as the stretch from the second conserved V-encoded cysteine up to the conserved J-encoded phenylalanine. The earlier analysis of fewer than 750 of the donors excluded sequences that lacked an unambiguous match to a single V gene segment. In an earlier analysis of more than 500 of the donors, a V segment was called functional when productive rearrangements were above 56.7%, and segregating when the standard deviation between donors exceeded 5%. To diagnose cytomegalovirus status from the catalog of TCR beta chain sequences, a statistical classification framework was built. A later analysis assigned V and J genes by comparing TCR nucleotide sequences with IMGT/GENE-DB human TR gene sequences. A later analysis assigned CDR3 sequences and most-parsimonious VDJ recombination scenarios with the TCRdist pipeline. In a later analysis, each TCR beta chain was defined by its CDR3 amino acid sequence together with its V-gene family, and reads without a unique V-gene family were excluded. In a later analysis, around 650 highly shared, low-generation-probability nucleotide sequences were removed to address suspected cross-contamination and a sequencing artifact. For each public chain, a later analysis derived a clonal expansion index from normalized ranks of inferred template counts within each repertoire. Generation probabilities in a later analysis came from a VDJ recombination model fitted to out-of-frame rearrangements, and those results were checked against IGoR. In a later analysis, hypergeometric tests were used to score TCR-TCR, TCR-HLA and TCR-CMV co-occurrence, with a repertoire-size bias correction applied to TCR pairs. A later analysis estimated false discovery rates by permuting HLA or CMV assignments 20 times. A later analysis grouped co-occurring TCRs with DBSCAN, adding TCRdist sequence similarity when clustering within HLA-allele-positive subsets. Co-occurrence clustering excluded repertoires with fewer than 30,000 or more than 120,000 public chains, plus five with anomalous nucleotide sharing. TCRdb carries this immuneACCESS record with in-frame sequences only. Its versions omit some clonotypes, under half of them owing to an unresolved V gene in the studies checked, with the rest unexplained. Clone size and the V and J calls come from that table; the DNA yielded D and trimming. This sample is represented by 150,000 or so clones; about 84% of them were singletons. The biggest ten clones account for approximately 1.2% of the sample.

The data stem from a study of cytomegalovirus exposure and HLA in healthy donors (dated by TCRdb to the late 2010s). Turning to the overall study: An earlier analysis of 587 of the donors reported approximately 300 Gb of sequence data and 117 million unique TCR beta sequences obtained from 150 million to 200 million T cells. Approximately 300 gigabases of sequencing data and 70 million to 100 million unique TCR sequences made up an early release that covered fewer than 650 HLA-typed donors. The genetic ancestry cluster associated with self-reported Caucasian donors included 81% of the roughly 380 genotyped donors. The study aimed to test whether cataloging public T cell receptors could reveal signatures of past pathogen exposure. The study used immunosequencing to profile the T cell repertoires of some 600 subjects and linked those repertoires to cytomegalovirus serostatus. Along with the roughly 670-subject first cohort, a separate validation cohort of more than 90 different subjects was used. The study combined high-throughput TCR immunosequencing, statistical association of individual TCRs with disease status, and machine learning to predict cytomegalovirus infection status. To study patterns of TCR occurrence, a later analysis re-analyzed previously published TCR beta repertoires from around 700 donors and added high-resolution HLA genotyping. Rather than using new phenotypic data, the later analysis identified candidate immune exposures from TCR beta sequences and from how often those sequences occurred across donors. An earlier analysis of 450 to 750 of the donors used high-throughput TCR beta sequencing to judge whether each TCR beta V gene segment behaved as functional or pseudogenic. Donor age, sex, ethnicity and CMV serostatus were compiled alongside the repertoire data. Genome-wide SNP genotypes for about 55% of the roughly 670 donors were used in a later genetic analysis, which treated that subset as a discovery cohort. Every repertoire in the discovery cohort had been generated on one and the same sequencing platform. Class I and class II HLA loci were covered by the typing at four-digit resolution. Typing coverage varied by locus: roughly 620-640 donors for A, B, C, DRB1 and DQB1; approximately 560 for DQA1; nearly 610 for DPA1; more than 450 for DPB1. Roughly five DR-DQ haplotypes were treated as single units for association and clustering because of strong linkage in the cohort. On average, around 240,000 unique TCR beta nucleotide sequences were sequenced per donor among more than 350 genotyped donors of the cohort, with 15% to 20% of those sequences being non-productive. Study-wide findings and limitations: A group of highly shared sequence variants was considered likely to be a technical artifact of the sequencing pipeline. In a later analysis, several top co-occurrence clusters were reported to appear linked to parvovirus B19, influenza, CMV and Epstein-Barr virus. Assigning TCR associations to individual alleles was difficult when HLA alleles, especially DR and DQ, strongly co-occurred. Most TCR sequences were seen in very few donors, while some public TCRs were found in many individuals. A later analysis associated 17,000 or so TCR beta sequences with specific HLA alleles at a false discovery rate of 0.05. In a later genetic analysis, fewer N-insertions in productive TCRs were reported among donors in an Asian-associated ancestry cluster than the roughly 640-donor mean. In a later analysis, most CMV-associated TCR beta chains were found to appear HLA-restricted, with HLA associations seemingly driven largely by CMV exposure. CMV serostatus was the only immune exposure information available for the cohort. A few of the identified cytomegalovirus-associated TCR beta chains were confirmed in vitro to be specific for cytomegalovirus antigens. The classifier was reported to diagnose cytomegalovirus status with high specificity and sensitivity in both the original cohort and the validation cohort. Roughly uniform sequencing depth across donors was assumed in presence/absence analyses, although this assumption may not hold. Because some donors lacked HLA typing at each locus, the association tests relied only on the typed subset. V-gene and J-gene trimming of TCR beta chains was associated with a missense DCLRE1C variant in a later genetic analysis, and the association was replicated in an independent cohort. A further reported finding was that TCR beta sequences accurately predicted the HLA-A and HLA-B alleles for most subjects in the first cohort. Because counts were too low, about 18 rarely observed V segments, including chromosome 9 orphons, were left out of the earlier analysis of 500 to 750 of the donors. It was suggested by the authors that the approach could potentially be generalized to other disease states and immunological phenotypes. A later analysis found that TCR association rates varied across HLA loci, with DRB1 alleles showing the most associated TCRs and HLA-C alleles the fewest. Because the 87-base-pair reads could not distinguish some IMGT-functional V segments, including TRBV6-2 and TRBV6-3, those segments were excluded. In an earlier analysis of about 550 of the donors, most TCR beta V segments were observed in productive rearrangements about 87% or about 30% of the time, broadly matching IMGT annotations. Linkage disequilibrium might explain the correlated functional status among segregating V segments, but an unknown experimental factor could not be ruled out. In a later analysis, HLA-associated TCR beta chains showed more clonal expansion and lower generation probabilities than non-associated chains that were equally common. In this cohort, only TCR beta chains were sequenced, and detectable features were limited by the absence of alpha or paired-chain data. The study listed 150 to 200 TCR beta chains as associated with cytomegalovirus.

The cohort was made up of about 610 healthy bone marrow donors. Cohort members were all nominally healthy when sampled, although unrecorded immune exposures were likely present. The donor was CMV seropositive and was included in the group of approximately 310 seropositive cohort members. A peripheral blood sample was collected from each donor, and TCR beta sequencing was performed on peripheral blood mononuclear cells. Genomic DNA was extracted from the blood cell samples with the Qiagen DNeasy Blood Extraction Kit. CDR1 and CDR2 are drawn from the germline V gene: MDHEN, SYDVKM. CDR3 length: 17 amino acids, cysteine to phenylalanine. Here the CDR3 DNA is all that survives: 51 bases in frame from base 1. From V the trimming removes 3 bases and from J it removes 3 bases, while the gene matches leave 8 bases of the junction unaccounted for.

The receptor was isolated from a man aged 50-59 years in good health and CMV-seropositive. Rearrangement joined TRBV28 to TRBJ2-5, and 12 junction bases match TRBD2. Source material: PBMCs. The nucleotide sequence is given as TGTGCCAGCAGTTTGACTAGCGGGAGCTTAGGAAAAGAGACCCAGTACTTC. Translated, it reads CASSLTSGSLGKETQYF.